This is a list of T cell receptor beta chains from one sample in a study of PD-1 blockade in classical Hodgkin lymphoma. Produced via immunoSEQ multiplex PCR; TCRdb's table is partial and in-frame only. The sample shows 30,000 to 45,000 clones, around 88% of them seen only once. This sample comprised peripheral blood mononuclear cells (PBMCs), obtained before the second cycle of nivolumab. These receptors originate from a human donor with classical Hodgkin lymphoma. Both conserved end residues are part of each CDR3. D genes are given only for firm matches. Expanded clones are given a class, and other clones once, few, many or no size at all.

size,V,D,J,length,CDR3,DNA
once,TRBV4-2,-,TRBJ1-2,16,CASSQGAGTGYYGYTF,TGTGCCAGCAGCCAAGGTGCAGGGACTGGGTACTATGGCTACACCTTC
-,TRBV11-3,-,TRBJ2-1,15,CASSPPSDYNNEQFF,TGTGCCAGCAGCCCACCCTCGGACTATAACAATGAGCAGTTCTTC
-,TRBV28,TRBD1,TRBJ2-1,16,CASSLEFVGQGFEQFF,TGTGCCAGCAGTTTAGAATTTGTGGGACAGGGATTTGAGCAGTTCTTC
-,TRBV6-5,TRBD1,TRBJ2-7,14,CASSHRQGAKEQYF,TGTGCCAGCAGCCACCGACAGGGGGCGAAGGAGCAGTACTTC
-,TRBV7-2,TRBD1,TRBJ1-3,18,CASSLGWTGPSSGNTIYF,TGTGCCAGCAGCTTAGGGTGGACAGGGCCAAGCTCTGGAAACACCATATATTTT
-,TRBV7-9,-,TRBJ2-7,15,CASSLPNGTSYEQYF,TGTGCCAGCAGCTTACCTAACGGAACCTCCTACGAGCAGTACTTC
once,TRBV11-2,-,TRBJ2-7,11,CASSSLYEQYF,TGTGCCAGCAGCTCTCTTTACGAGCAGTACTTC
-,TRBV7-6,-,TRBJ1-5,13,CASSLTQNQPQHF,TGTGCCAGCAGCTTAACCCAGAATCAGCCCCAGCATTTT
-,TRBV7-9,TRBD2,TRBJ2-7,15,CASSPRREGRLEQYF,TGTGCCAGCAGTCCGAGGAGGGAGGGCCGCCTCGAGCAGTACTTC
-,TRBV6-5,TRBD1,TRBJ2-7,13,CASTGQGKYEQYF,TGTGCCAGCACAGGACAGGGGAAATACGAGCAGTACTTC
-,TRBV28,TRBD1,TRBJ1-1,15,CASSHGQAGGGVAFF,TGTGCCAGCAGTCATGGACAGGCGGGGGGGGGTGTAGCTTTCTTT
-,TRBV13,TRBD2,TRBJ2-7,16,CASSNGVSGSSHEQYF,TGTGCCAGCAGCAATGGTGTTAGCGGGAGTTCCCACGAGCAGTACTTC
-,TRBV6-4,TRBD2,TRBJ2-1,15,CASSDSAGAGDEQFF,TGTGCCAGCAGTGACTCTGCGGGAGCGGGGGATGAGCAGTTCTTC
few,TRBV19,TRBD1,TRBJ1-1,14,CASSVPGTGPEAFF,TGTGCCAGTAGTGTACCCGGGACAGGGCCTGAAGCTTTCTTT
-,TRBV7-6,-,TRBJ2-7,13,CASSLSGRYEQYF,TGTGCCAGCAGCTTATCCGGGCGCTACGAGCAGTACTTC
-,TRBV5-1,TRBD1,TRBJ2-1,15,CASSVGQGLYNEQFF,TGCGCCAGCAGCGTCGGACAGGGCCTCTACAATGAGCAGTTCTTC
-,TRBV14,-,TRBJ1-2,18,CASSQEQRTGRTIYGYTF,TGTGCCAGCAGCCAAGAGCAAAGAACAGGAAGAACTATATATGGCTACACCTTC
-,TRBV9,-,TRBJ1-3,15,CASSVDRVGGNTIYF,TGTGCCAGCAGCGTAGACAGGGTCGGTGGAAACACCATATATTTT
-,TRBV5-4,-,TRBJ1-2,14,CASSFTGGADGYTF,TGTGCCAGCAGCTTTACGGGGGGCGCGGATGGCTACACCTTC
-,TRBV5-8,-,TRBJ1-5,15,CASSTGQGPIRTQHF,TGTGCCAGCAGCACGGGACAAGGACCGATAAGGACCCAGCATTTT
once,TRBV29-1,-,TRBJ2-2,13,CSVDRGNTGELFF,TGCAGCGTTGACAGGGGGAACACCGGGGAGCTGTTTTTT
-,TRBV18,-,TRBJ2-7,16,CASSPRPEAESYEQYF,TGTGCCAGCTCACCACGGCCCGAAGCGGAGAGCTACGAGCAGTACTTC
-,TRBV5-4,-,TRBJ2-5,15,CASSTSPTGEETQYF,TGTGCCAGCAGTACATCTCCGACGGGGGAAGAGACCCAGTACTTC
-,TRBV4-1,TRBD2,TRBJ2-4,17,CASSAGLAAGAKNIQYF,TGCGCCAGCAGCGCGGGACTAGCGGCGGGGGCCAAAAACATTCAGTACTTC
few,TRBV4-1,TRBD1,TRBJ1-2,16,CASSSGGSGGKGGYTF,TGCGCCAGCAGTTCCGGAGGGTCAGGGGGTAAGGGTGGCTACACCTTC
few,TRBV30,-,TRBJ1-3,13,CAWSVQTGNTIYF,TGTGCCTGGAGTGTACAGACCGGAAACACCATATATTTT
-,TRBV7-9,-,TRBJ2-2,15,CASSFTRPITGELFF,TGTGCCAGCAGCTTTACTAGGCCGATAACCGGGGAGCTGTTTTTT
few,TRBV9,-,TRBJ1-1,14,CASSLAHRNTEAFF,TGTGCCAGCAGCCTGGCACATAGGAACACTGAAGCTTTCTTT
-,TRBV5-4,TRBD1,TRBJ2-3,16,CASSVTGGAGTDTQYF,TGTGCCAGCAGCGTGACAGGGGGCGCTGGGACAGATACGCAGTATTTT
-,TRBV5-4,TRBD1,TRBJ2-7,14,CASSFRGQSYEQYF,TGTGCCAGCAGCTTCCGGGGACAGTCCTACGAGCAGTACTTC
once,TRBV18,TRBD1,TRBJ2-3,14,CASSPDKGTGVKPF,TGTGCCAGCTCACCAGACAAGGGTACAGGGGTAAAGCCTTTT
-,TRBV7-9,-,TRBJ2-7,14,CASSLGHPTGEQYF,TGTGCCAGCAGCTTAGGGCACCCGACGGGCGAGCAGTACTTC
-,TRBV18,TRBD1,TRBJ2-1,14,CASATGNRYNEQFF,TGTGCCAGCGCGACAGGGAATAGGTACAATGAGCAGTTCTTC
-,TRBV9,TRBD2,TRBJ2-1,16,CASSPQGLAGGAEQFF,TGTGCCAGCAGCCCTCAAGGACTAGCGGGAGGGGCTGAGCAGTTCTTC
-,TRBV12-2,-,TRBJ2-7,13,CASRSPPSYEQYF,TGTGCAAGTCGCTCCCCCCCATCTTACGAGCAGTACTTC
-,TRBV30,-,TRBJ2-3,14,CAWSGAAWTDTQYF,TGTGCCTGGAGTGGGGCGGCTTGGACAGATACGCAGTATTTT
-,TRBV25-1,-,TRBJ2-2,14,CASSDPTGTRELFF,TGTGCCAGCAGCGATCCAACCGGGACGCGGGAGCTGTTTTTT
once,TRBV4-1,-,TRBJ1-2,14,CASSQGVSKYGYTF,TGCGCCAGCAGCCAGGGCGTATCAAAGTACGGCTACACCTTC
-,TRBV27,-,TRBJ1-1,16,CASSLFLMRGNTEAFF,TGTGCCAGCAGTTTATTTTTAATGAGGGGGAACACTGAAGCTTTCTTT
-,TRBV6-1,TRBD2,TRBJ2-2,14,CASSGSGDTGELFF,TGTGCCAGCAGCGGTAGCGGGGACACCGGGGAGCTGTTTTTT
-,TRBV5-6,-,TRBJ1-2,15,CASSFGSGGGSGYTF,TGTGCCAGCAGCTTTGGAAGTGGTGGTGGGAGCGGCTACACCTTC
-,TRBV19,-,TRBJ1-1,15,CASILNRALNTEAFF,TGTGCCAGCATACTGAACAGGGCGTTGAACACTGAAGCTTTCTTT
-,TRBV7-3,-,TRBJ2-5,16,CASSPNKGLSVETQYF,TGTGCCAGCAGCCCAAACAAGGGGCTCTCGGTAGAGACCCAGTACTTC
-,TRBV9,-,TRBJ2-1,14,CASSVGAPGNEQFF,TGTGCCAGCAGCGTAGGGGCCCCGGGGAATGAGCAGTTCTTC
-,TRBV19,-,TRBJ1-1,12,CASSIEGLEAFF,TGTGCCAGTAGTATAGAGGGGCTTGAAGCTTTCTTT
once,TRBV27,-,TRBJ2-7,16,CASSLGGPGSSYEQYF,TGTGCCAGCAGTCTAGGAGGGCCAGGGAGTTCCTACGAGCAGTACTTC
-,TRBV6-5,-,TRBJ2-2,14,CASSKLRNTGELFF,TGTGCCAGCAGTAAACTGAGGAACACCGGGGAGCTGTTTTTT
-,TRBV13,TRBD1,TRBJ2-2,16,CASRGTGGGTDGELFF,TGTGCCAGCAGAGGGACAGGGGGTGGTACGGACGGGGAGCTGTTTTTT
-,TRBV9,TRBD1,TRBJ2-7,11,CASSGGQGKYF,TGTGCCAGCAGCGGGGGACAGGGAAAGTACTTC
-,TRBV4-1,TRBD2,TRBJ2-5,17,CASSQTGLGLAEETQYF,TGCGCCAGCAGCCAAACCGGACTTGGACTAGCAGAAGAGACCCAGTACTTC
-,TRBV7-3,-,TRBJ1-1,13,CASSPTDSVSAFF,TGTGCCAGCAGCCCCACCGACAGTGTCTCAGCTTTCTTT
few,TRBV5-1,TRBD1,TRBJ2-7,14,CASSWDSSPYEQYF,TGCGCCAGCAGCTGGGACAGCAGCCCCTACGAGCAGTACTTC
-,TRBV2,TRBD2,TRBJ2-7,15,CASSELSGRAGEQYF,TGTGCCAGCAGTGAACTGAGCGGGAGAGCGGGTGAGCAGTACTTC
-,TRBV5-6,-,TRBJ2-7,13,CASSTPSSYEQYF,TGTGCCAGCAGCACCCCTAGCTCCTACGAGCAGTACTTC